This TCR beta chain appears in the sequencing data of a study of cytomegalovirus exposure and HLA in healthy donors. Overall study context: The same platform was used for the 110 or so validation repertoires as for the roughly 670 first-cohort repertoires, as reported in a later analysis.

Clones were sequenced by immunoSEQ multiplex PCR, and TCRdb holds only the in-frame ones, with some missing. The table includes around 130,000 clones, just under 90% detected once. As regards this clone: The target antigen is unknown.

Broader study findings: More than 150 TCR beta chains were listed as cytomegalovirus-associated.

There are 16 residues in the CDR3. The germline CDR1 and CDR2 sequences are MNHNY and SVGAGI (reference sequence). Between the trimmed V and J ends, which lost 7 bases and 3 bases, there was a span of 18 bases. Specimen: PBMCs. V gene TRBV6-6 combines with J gene TRBJ2-2, with TRBD2 as a possible D gene (5 bases). The sequence was collected from a man younger than 45 in good health and CMV-seronegative. Here the CDR3 reads CASTKLQLRDTGELFF. CDR3 nucleotide sequence: TGTGCCAGCACAAAACTTCAGTTGAGGGACACCGGGGAGCTGTTTTTT.